This T cell receptor beta chain originates from a study of identical twins. In regard to this clonotype: Its antigen is not known.

Template switching supplied a universal primer site; unique molecular identifiers were carried on the cDNA. Each CDR3 protein gets one entry after TCRdb re-called the 5' RACE reads with MiXCR. This table holds more than 400,000 distinct CDR3 sequences, about 16% found once. CDR1 and CDR2 (germline): MGHRA, YSYEKL. The CDR3 contains 17 residues. The V end lost 0 bases, the J end lost 2 bases, and 17 bases lay between the germline ends. Study findings and constraints: Findings came from cross-sectional statistics, without long-term follow-up of donors. Some out-of-frame alpha sequences were shared by twins, and these showed excess low generation probability.

This same sample was also part of a study on yellow fever vaccine responses in identical twins.

The receptor's source is a woman in her late teens or twenties in good health. Sequenced input: CD4+ T cells sorted from blood. V is TRBV4-1 and J is TRBJ2-7; perhaps TRBD2 as D (5 bases). The chain's CDR3 is CASSQDKSATGTYEQYF. In nucleotides, the CDR3 is TGCGCCAGCAGCCAAGATAAATCGGCCACCGGGACCTACGAGCAGTACTTC.